This entry describes one T cell receptor (beta chain). Its antigen is unknown. These data come from a study of T-cell memory formation after mild COVID-19. Study results and limitations: Those CD4+ clones that contracted were mainly in CM and EM (CD8+ ones in EMRA). In pre-infection memory, a portion of responding clones appeared, which suggested that cross-reactive memory joined.

TCRdb re-called the 5' RACE reads with MiXCR, one entry per CDR3 protein. The table lists about 110,000 distinct CDR3 sequences, about a sixth of them singletons, with approximately 5% in the top ten. Germline CDR1 DFQATT, CDR2 SNEGSKA (reference sequence). Between the trimmed V and J ends, which lost 0 bases and 9 bases, there was a span of 15 bases. The length of the CDR3 is 14 residues. Material: PBMCs or a T cell subset sorted from them (not recorded which). This chain links TRBV20-1 with TRBJ2-4; D may be TRBD2 (6 bases). This clonotype originated in a man in his late teens or twenties who had mild COVID-19 (a few samples of this study predate the infection). Cell type and time point are not known. CDR3 sequence reads: CSARDVSQGGIQYF. In DNA, the CDR3 is TGCAGTGCTAGAGATGTCAGTCAGGGAGGCATTCAGTACTTC.